The entry that follows covers one T cell receptor beta chain sequence. The antigen is undetermined. The sample belongs to a study of T cell responses to AZD1222 COVID-19 vaccine. General study findings and limits: Clonal diversity was possibly underestimated; the donors were predominantly white British and more often female. Nearly half of the spike-specific TCRs reportedly recognize variant regions that carry no mutations.

CDR3 length: 14 amino acids. V gave up 3 bases and J gave up 1 base, with 10 bases separating them. The germline gives CDR1 SGHTA, CDR2 FQGNSA. Data came from immunoSEQ multiplex PCR; TCRdb stores just in-frame clones and leaves some out. The data show more than 140,000 clones, around 89% seen once. The source was peripheral blood, collected on day 0 of AZD1222 vaccination. This chain links TRBV7-2 with TRBJ2-7, with TRBD1 as a possible D gene (6 bases). This sequence originates from an adult in good health. CDR3 residues: CASSFIQGSYEQYF. In nucleotides, the CDR3 is TGTGCCAGCAGCTTCATACAGGGTTCCTACGAGCAGTACTTC.